Presented here are 15 T cell receptor beta chains from one specimen sequenced in a study of CD8 T cells in Susac syndrome. The RNA input was about 0.5 to 1 ug, and it was reverse transcribed with random hexamers. Each CDR3 protein is one row after TCRdb ran MiXCR on the immunoSEQ multiplex PCR reads. The top ten clones hold around 0.18% of a sample with around 300,000 distinct CDR3 sequences, around nine tenths of them seen once. Sample: CD8+ T cells from PBMCs. The receptors were sampled from a human donor with multiple sclerosis.

The chain employs TRBV12-3 or TRBV12-4 and TRBJ1-6; possibly TRBD1 for D (6 bases). The ends were cut back, 10 bases at V and 0 bases at J, with 16 bases in the middle. The CDR3 has 16 amino acids. The CDR3 bases are TGTGCCATCGTGGGGGGCCGGAGCTCCTATAATTCACCCCTCCACTTT. It specifies CAIVGGRSSYNSPLHF.

V usage is TRBV27 and J usage is TRBJ2-5; 7 bases agree with TRBD2. This CDR3 comprises 15 residues. V dropped 3 bases and J dropped 5; count of bases not matched to a gene: 9. The germline CDR1 and CDR2 sequences are MNHEY and SMNVEV (reference sequence). CDR3 nucleotides: TGTGCCAGCAGTTTCGGGACTACTGGCTGGGAGACCCAGTACTTC. It translates to CASSFGTTGWETQYF.

The chain combines TRBV5-1 with TRBJ2-3, with D tentatively TRBD2 (6 bases). The V and J ends lost 4 bases and 6 bases respectively, with 12 bases between them. The CDR3 length is 13 residues. Looked up from germline, CDR1 is SGHRS and CDR2 is YFSETQ. The CDR3 spells CASSPGTLDTQYF. CDR3 bases: TGCGCCAGCAGCCCCGGGACTTTGGATACGCAGTATTTT.

V and J are TRBV6-2 or TRBV6-3 and TRBJ2-3, with a possible D match to TRBD2 (6 bases). Deletions cut 3 bases from V and 4 bases from J, with 17 bases between. This CDR3 is built from 16 residues. CDR1 and CDR2 from the germline V gene are MNHEY and SVGEGT. The CDR3: CASSYLASWGADTQYF. For the CDR3, the DNA is TGTGCCAGCAGTTATCTAGCTAGCTGGGGGGCAGATACGCAGTATTTT.

The chain links TRBV27 to TRBJ2-2, with TRBD1 identical over 9 bases. The trim removed 8 bases at V and 2 bases at J, leaving 3 bases unmatched. The CDR3 sequence is 14 residues long. CDR1 is MNHEY and CDR2 is SMNVEV in the germline V gene (reference sequence). CDR3 region: CASHTGGNTGELFF. The CDR3, as DNA: TGTGCCAGCCACACAGGGGGCAACACCGGGGAGCTGTTTTTT.

This chain links TRBV4-3 with TRBJ1-1, with a possible D match to TRBD1 (5 bases). The CDR3 is 13 amino acids. Trimming shortened V by 1 base and J by 5 bases, and 8 bases separated the two germline ends. Germline lookup yields CDR1 LGHNA and CDR2 YSLEER. This CDR3 is CASSQAQGTEAFF. The CDR3 DNA is TGCGCCAGCAGCCAAGCCCAGGGAACTGAAGCTTTCTTT.

This chain links TRBV4-3 with TRBJ2-4, with TRBD2 identical over 13 bases. Germline lookup yields CDR1 LGHNA and CDR2 YSLEER. V shed 5 bases, J shed 8 bases, and the junction held 15 bases outside the gene matches. This CDR3 is built from 18 residues. The DNA for the CDR3 is TGCGCCAGCAGCTTTGCCGCCGGGACTAGCGGGACTTTGTACATTCAGTACTTC. It is translated as CASSFAAGTSGTLYIQYF.

The CDR3: CASSSTLSGNNEQFF. CDR3 DNA: TGTGCCAGCAGCTCGACACTGTCGGGGAACAATGAGCAGTTCTTC. The chain carries TRBV13 and TRBJ2-1; TRBD2 might be the D (5 bases). Deletions cut 4 bases from V and 5 bases from J, with 15 bases between. The CDR3 has 15 amino acids. Germline CDR1 is PRHDT and CDR2 is FYEKMQ (reference sequence).

This clonotype was seen a few times. The chain uses TRBV5-4 and TRBJ2-6; D call uncertain. Germline values: CDR1 SGHNT, CDR2 YYREEE (reference sequence). The CDR3 runs to 15 residues. The V end lost 2 bases, the J end lost 0 bases, and 6 bases lay between the germline ends. CDR3 DNA sequence: TGTGCCAGCAGCTTATGGGGCTCTGGGGCCAACGTCCTGACTTTC. Its translation is CASSLWGSGANVLTF.

This clonotype was picked up one time. The chain recombines TRBV28 with TRBJ1-2; a weak D match, TRBD1 (5 bases). Per the germline V gene, CDR1 is MDHEN and CDR2 is SYDVKM. V lost 3 bases to trimming and J lost 3 bases, with 14 bases between them. The length of the CDR3 is 15 residues. CDR3 residues: CASSLSATAHYGYTF. The CDR3 DNA reads TGTGCCAGCAGTTTGAGTGCGACAGCCCACTATGGCTACACCTTC.

The J gene is TRBJ1-5, the V gene TRBV20-1; TRBD1 might be the D (6 bases). The CDR3 consists of 13 residues. Trimming pared 4 bases from V and 1 base from J, leaving 8 bases between. CDR1 is DFQATT and CDR2 is SNEGSKA in the germline V gene (reference sequence). The CDR3 sequence: CSAKTGSNQPQHF. CDR3 bases: TGCAGTGCTAAGACAGGCAGCAATCAGCCCCAGCATTTT.

The chain uses TRBV6-2 or TRBV6-3 and TRBJ2-7; D is uncertain. This CDR3 is 12 amino acids long. V was pared by 8 bases and J by 6 bases, with 14 bases between. CDR1 and CDR2 from the germline V gene are MNHEY and SVGEGT. The CDR3 loop reads CASRSGLTEQYF. The CDR3 DNA reads as TGTGCCAGCCGGTCGGGTCTAACCGAGCAGTACTTC.

The chain recombines TRBV7-3 with TRBJ2-1, with 11 bases matching TRBD2. V lost 4 bases, J lost 5 bases, and 4 bases stayed unmatched. CDR3 size: 15 residues. The germline CDR1 and CDR2 sequences are SGHTA and FQGTGA. The DNA of the CDR3 is TGTGCCAGCAGCTGGGGACTAGCGGAAAACAATGAGCAGTTCTTC. This sequence encodes CASSWGLAENNEQFF. Drawing the rest from reference TRBV7-3 and TRBJ2-1, the complete variable domain is GAGVSQTPSNKVTEKGKYVELRCDPISGHTALYWYRQSLGQGPEFLIYFQGTGAADDSGLPNDRFFAVRPEGSVSTLKIQRTERGDSAVYLCASSWGLAENNEQFFGPGTRLTVL.

The V and J genes are TRBV7-9 and TRBJ2-4, with D perhaps matching TRBD2 (5 bases). The V end lost 4 bases, the J end lost 0 bases, and 16 bases lay between the germline ends. The CDR3 extends over 17 amino acids. Germline CDR1 SEHNR, CDR2 FQNEAQ (reference sequence). DNA of the CDR3: TGTGCCAGCAGCTCGAGGGAAGACCGCTTAGCCAAAAACATTCAGTACTTC. Protein sequence: CASSSREDRLAKNIQYF. The full variable domain, its missing parts supplied by reference TRBV7-9 and TRBJ2-4, is DTGVSQNPRHKITKRGQNVTFRCDPISEHNRLYWYRQTLGQGPEFLTYFQNEAQLEKSRLLSDRFSAERPKGSFSTLEIQRTEQGDSAMYLCASSSREDRLAKNIQYFGAGTRLSVL.

The V call is TRBV20-1, the J call TRBJ1-5; D not certain. CDR1 DFQATT and CDR2 SNEGSKA come from the germline V gene (reference sequence). Between the trimmed V and J ends, which lost 2 bases and 6 bases, there was a span of 14 bases. The CDR3 contains 14 residues. CDR3 bases: TGCAGTGCTAGACTATGGACCGGAACTCAGCCCCAGCATTTT. Translating gives CSARLWTGTQPQHF.